What follows are 10 T cell receptor beta chains derived from one specimen sequenced in a study of CD4 T cells in relation to SARS-CoV-2 and coronaviruses. Their antigens are not known. The unexposed donors gave CD4+ T cells in 2011-2018, prior to COVID-19. Isolation of CD4+ T cells took place after nine to ten days in culture. Only in-frame clones appear in the TCRdb table, and some are missing; sequencing was by immunoSEQ multiplex PCR. There are tens of thousands of clones in the sample; 70% to 80% occur only once, and roughly 22% lies in the top ten. Sequencing was done on a sample of CD4+ T cells from PBMCs, cultured in vitro. The source of these receptors is a human donor in good health.

The chain has TRBV27 and TRBJ1-1; the match to TRBD1 covers 10 bases. The CDR3 consists of 14 residues. Germline loops: CDR1 MNHEY, CDR2 SMNVEV (reference sequence). The trim removed 6 bases at V and 4 bases at J, leaving 5 bases unmatched. For the CDR3, the DNA is TGTGCCAGCAGCCCCGGACAGGGGGGCACTGAAGCTTTCTTT. Translating gives CASSPGQGGTEAFF.

This clone is a singleton in its sample. The J gene is TRBJ1-1, the V gene TRBV6-5, with a weak D call TRBD1 (6 bases). The length of the CDR3 is 14 residues. Germline CDR1 is MNHEY and CDR2 is SVGAGI. V was clipped by 7 bases and J by 5 bases, with 17 bases between them. The chain's CDR3 is CASTGGAAGTEAFF. In nucleotides, the CDR3 is TGTGCCAGCACGGGGGGCGCCGCGGGAACTGAAGCTTTCTTT.

The chain combines TRBV27 with TRBJ2-5, with 10 nucleotides matching TRBD2. V was clipped by 5 bases and J by 2 bases; unmatched bases: 5. The CDR3 extends over 15 amino acids. Germline-derived CDR1 and CDR2 are MNHEY and SMNVEV (reference sequence). The CDR3 region is CASSRAGGPQETQYF. As DNA, the CDR3 is TGTGCCAGCAGTAGAGCGGGAGGGCCTCAAGAGACCCAGTACTTC.

The gene calls are TRBV5-1 and TRBJ1-2, with D uncertain. CDR3 length: 14 amino acids. CDR1 and CDR2 from the germline V gene are SGHRS and YFSETQ. Trimming cost V 2 bases and J 4 bases, with 12 bases left between them. DNA of the CDR3: TGCGCCAGCAGCTTAAGGGATATGTCCTATGGCTACACCTTC. This codes for CASSLRDMSYGYTF.

This clone is a singleton in its sample. The CDR3 sequence: CASSQLAVAGKETQYF. CDR3 nucleotides: TGCGCCAGCAGCCAATTGGCTGTAGCGGGGAAGGAGACCCAGTACTTC. The chain has TRBV4-1 and TRBJ2-5; 8 nucleotides agree with TRBD2. The germline V gene encodes CDR1 MGHRA and CDR2 YSYEKL. This CDR3 contains 16 residues. V was pared by 2 bases and J by 5 bases, with 10 bases of the junction left unmatched.

V and J are TRBV29-1 and TRBJ2-5, with 7 bases identical to TRBD1. V was clipped by 5 bases and J by 5 bases; unmatched bases: 2. The CDR3 totals 11 residues. In germline, CDR1 is SQVTM, CDR2 ANQGSEA. The CDR3 DNA follows: TGCAGCGTTCGACAGGGCGAGACCCAGTACTTC. Translation gives CSVRQGETQYF. The full variable domain, its missing parts supplied by reference TRBV29-1 and TRBJ2-5, is SAVISQKPSRDICQRGTSLTIQCQVDSQVTMMFWYRQQPGQSLTLIATANQGSEATYESGFVIDKFPISRPNLTFSTLTVSNMSPEDSSIYLCSVRQGETQYFGPGTRLLVL.

This clone was seen more than once but under ten times. This rearrangement joins TRBV7-2 to TRBJ1-2; D ambiguous. With 4 bases removed from V and 8 bases from J, the gap between germline ends came to 20 bases. The germline gives CDR1 SGHTA, CDR2 FQGNSA. The CDR3 runs to 15 residues. CDR3 amino acids: CASSSPGRTMSGYTF. CDR3 DNA sequence: TGTGCCAGCAGCTCACCCGGACGGACTATGTCGGGCTACACCTTC.

The rearrangement links TRBV5-1 to TRBJ2-7, with no clear D. Trimming cost V 4 bases and J 3 bases, with 11 bases left between them. There are 13 residues in the CDR3. In germline, CDR1 is SGHRS, CDR2 YFSETQ. CDR3 residues: CASSPSNSYEQYF. CDR3 coding DNA: TGCGCCAGCAGCCCGTCTAACAGCTACGAGCAGTACTTC.

V usage is TRBV18 and J usage is TRBJ2-1; D is ambiguous. Trimming stripped 0 bases from V and 6 bases from J, with 12 bases between. This CDR3 contains 15 residues. Looked up from germline, CDR1 is KGHSH and CDR2 is LQKENI. CDR3 amino acids: CASSPPGMVRNEQFF. The CDR3 DNA follows: TGTGCCAGCTCACCACCAGGGATGGTACGCAATGAGCAGTTCTTC.

CDR3: CASSLQGAFYEQYF. CDR3 in DNA: TGTGCCAGCAGCTTACAGGGGGCCTTCTACGAGCAGTACTTC. The rearrangement joins TRBV7-2 to TRBJ2-7; 8 positions agree with TRBD1. Per germline, CDR1 SGHTA and CDR2 FQGNSA. This CDR3 region has 14 residues. Trimming removed 2 bases from V and 3 bases from J; junction bases left unmatched: 3.